A selection of T cell receptor beta chains follows, all from one sample in a study of control samples from healthy donors and cancer patients. Sequencing used immunoSEQ multiplex PCR; TCRdb keeps in-frame clones, though not all of them. Seen here are under 200,000 clones, more than 85% observed once, and the top ten hold approximately 0.7%. The sample comprised blood. These receptors came from a woman aged 25 to 39 in good health. The CDR3 runs from the conserved cysteine through the conserved F or W. The D gene is left open where the match is weak. Clone size is stated in some rows and not others, as once, few, many or a class when expanded.

J | size | D | V | CDR3 | DNA
TRBJ2-1 | NA | NA | TRBV10-3 | CAISESTSRNEQFF | TGTGCCATCAGTGAGTCAACAAGTAGGAATGAGCAGTTCTTC
TRBJ1-3 | NA | TRBD1 | TRBV3-1/TRBV3-2 | CASSDGQGRNTIYF | TGTGCCAGCAGCGACGGACAGGGTAGAAACACCATATATTTT
TRBJ1-6 | NA | NA | TRBV5-1 | CASSGDGNSPLHF | TGCGCCAGCAGTGGAGACGGGAATTCACCCCTCCACTTT
TRBJ2-3 | NA | NA | TRBV5-4 | CASSSEGQGTDTQYF | TGTGCCAGCAGCTCGGAGGGGCAGGGCACAGATACGCAGTATTTT
TRBJ1-2 | NA | NA | TRBV19 | CASSPSFLNYGYTF | TGTGCCAGTAGTCCCAGTTTTCTGAACTATGGCTACACCTTC
TRBJ1-5 | NA | NA | TRBV3-1/TRBV3-2 | CASSQGGLGPNQPQHF | TGTGCCAGCAGCCAAGGGGGTTTAGGGCCCAATCAGCCCCAGCATTTT
TRBJ2-7 | NA | NA | TRBV11-2 | CASQGGASYEQYF | TGTGCCAGTCAGGGCGGGGCCTCCTACGAGCAGTACTTC
TRBJ2-6 | few | NA | TRBV10-3 | CAISTTGANVLTF | TGTGCCATCAGTACCACTGGGGCCAACGTCCTGACTTTC
TRBJ1-4 | NA | NA | TRBV6-4 | CASSDSNGQNEKLFF | TGTGCCAGCAGTGACTCGAACGGACAGAATGAAAAACTGTTTTTT
TRBJ2-5 | NA | NA | TRBV27 | CASSPGPQETQYF | TGTGCCAGCAGTCCGGGACCTCAAGAGACCCAGTACTTC
TRBJ2-1 | NA | NA | TRBV7-2 | CASSLSGGNNEQFF | TGTGCCAGCAGCTTAAGTGGCGGCAACAATGAGCAGTTCTTC
TRBJ2-1 | NA | TRBD2 | TRBV7-3 | CASSLIPPSGRFNEQFF | TGTGCCAGCAGCTTAATCCCGCCTAGCGGGAGGTTCAATGAGCAGTTCTTC
TRBJ1-4 | NA | NA | TRBV5-6 | CASSAQGYGAGEKLFF | TGTGCCAGCAGCGCCCAAGGATACGGCGCCGGTGAAAAACTGTTTTTT
TRBJ1-3 | NA | NA | TRBV7-2 | CASSLDIRRGNTIYF | TGTGCCAGCAGCTTAGATATTAGGAGGGGAAACACCATATATTTT
TRBJ1-1 | NA | NA | TRBV7-9 | CASSWRGTEAFF | TGTGCCAGCAGCTGGAGGGGCACTGAAGCTTTCTTT